The 15 T cell receptor beta chains below all came from one sample that was sequenced in a study of neoadjuvant anti-PD-1 for oral cavity cancer. Produced via immunoSEQ multiplex PCR; TCRdb's table is partial and in-frame only. Among about 16,000 clones listed, under 75% were seen once. Specimen: PBMCs, collected before nivolumab (anti-PD-1) treatment. The receptor source for this set is a person between 40 and 79 years old with oral cavity squamous cell carcinoma.

The V and J genes are TRBV5-1 and TRBJ2-1; no clear D gene. This CDR3 is built from 12 residues. Germline CDR1 reads SGHRS; CDR2 reads YFSETQ. Trimming stripped 5 bases from V and 14 bases from J, with 17 bases between. CDR3 coding DNA: TGCGCCAGCAGTGACGTCAGGACCAACAAGTTCTTC. It yields the protein CASSDVRTNKFF. The entire variable domain, with the rest obtained from reference TRBV5-1 and TRBJ2-1, is as follows: KAGVTQTPRYLIKTRGQQVTLSCSPISGHRSVSWYQQTPGQGLQFLFEYFSETQRNKGNFPGRFSGRQFSNSRSEMNVSTLELGDSALYLCASSDVRTNKFFGPGTRLTVL.

The V call is TRBV2, the J call TRBJ2-5; D is possibly TRBD1 (6 bases). V dropped 2 bases and J dropped 4 bases, with 14 bases sitting between them. The CDR3 extends over 15 amino acids. Looked up from germline, CDR1 is SNHLY and CDR2 is FYNNEI. This CDR3 reads CASSEMGQGIETQYF. As DNA, the CDR3 is TGTGCCAGCAGTGAAATGGGTCAGGGGATAGAGACCCAGTACTTC.

This clone was observed a handful of times. CDR3 residues: CASIRAGVPVRTGELFF. CDR3 DNA: TGTGCCAGTATCAGGGCGGGAGTTCCAGTCAGGACCGGGGAGCTGTTTTTT. The chain combines TRBV19 with TRBJ2-2; 7 bases are a match to TRBD2. Trimming took 7 bases from V and 5 from J; bases not matched to a gene: 16. CDR1 is LNHDA, CDR2 SQIVND, per germline (reference sequence). The CDR3 is made up of 17 amino acids. The full variable domain, completed using reference TRBV19 and TRBJ2-2, is DGGITQSPKYLFRKEGQNVTLSCEQNLNHDAMYWYRQDPGQGLRLIYYSQIVNDFQKGDIAEGYSVSREKKESFPLTVTSAQKNPTAFYLCASIRAGVPVRTGELFFGEGSRLTVL.

The J gene is TRBJ2-5, the V gene TRBV30; 7 bases align to TRBD2. The germline V gene encodes CDR1 GTSNPN and CDR2 SVGIG (reference sequence). The CDR3 spans 13 residues. The V gene end was trimmed by 4 bases and the J gene end by 3 bases; junction bases not matched to a gene: 5. The CDR3 DNA reads as TGTGCCTGGACGCCTAGCGGTGAAGAGACCCAGTACTTC. Protein: CAWTPSGEETQYF.

The V call is TRBV7-2, the J call TRBJ2-5, with D maybe TRBD1 (5 bases). V was pared by 1 base and J by 1 base, with 7 bases between. Germline values: CDR1 SGHTA, CDR2 FQGNSA. This CDR3 region has 14 residues. The CDR3 nucleotides read TGTGCCAGCAGCTTAGGGGGCCCCCAAGAGACCCAGTACTTC. As protein: CASSLGGPQETQYF.

This chain links TRBV2 with TRBJ2-7; 8 bases are shared with TRBD1. Germline V CDR1 and CDR2: SNHLY, FYNNEI. The junction had 6 bases not matched to a gene; V was cut back by 5 bases and J by 3 bases. CDR3 length: 14 residues. CDR3 region: CASSPDRGGYEQYF. The CDR3 nucleotides read TGTGCCAGCAGTCCTGACAGGGGAGGCTACGAGCAGTACTTC.

This rearrangement joins TRBV5-1 to TRBJ2-5, with D perhaps TRBD1 (5 bases). The CDR3 contains 14 residues. V dropped 0 bases and J dropped 4 bases, with 10 bases sitting between them. Germline assignment: CDR1 SGHRS and CDR2 YFSETQ. Here the CDR3 DNA reads TGCGCCAGCAGCTTGGCCTCCCAGGGAGAGACCCAGTACTTC. This encodes CASSLASQGETQYF.

This chain links TRBV19 with TRBJ2-7; the D is unclear. Germline V lookup: CDR1 LNHDA, CDR2 SQIVND (reference sequence). The CDR3 has 12 amino acids. The V gene lost 5 bases and the J gene lost 3 bases, with 8 bases spanning the gap. CDR3 nucleotides: TGTGCCAGTAGTGCTTACAGCTACGAGCAGTACTTC. Residues: CASSAYSYEQYF.

CDR3 residues: CATSRGVGLEGTQYF. The CDR3 nucleotides read TGTGCCACCAGCAGAGGGGTAGGGCTGGAGGGGACCCAGTACTTC. The chain is built from TRBV15 and TRBJ2-5; possibly TRBD2 for D (6 bases). The V gene's germline CDR1 is LNHNV and CDR2 YYDKDF (reference sequence). V lost 1 base to trimming and J lost 7 bases, with 16 bases between them. The CDR3 totals 15 residues.

The chain combines TRBV7-8 with TRBJ2-2; D is perhaps TRBD2 (6 bases). V lost 5 bases and J 4 bases, leaving 17 bases between the germline ends. The CDR3 sequence is 16 residues long. Germline V gene sequence: CDR1 SGHVS, CDR2 FQNEAQ. The CDR3 region is CASSLTGGSGTGELFF. The CDR3 DNA reads TGTGCCAGCAGCCTCACAGGAGGGAGCGGCACCGGGGAGCTGTTTTTT.

The chain recombines TRBV5-1 with TRBJ2-6; D is perhaps TRBD1 or TRBD2 (5 bases each). V was pared by 4 bases and J by 4 bases, with 21 bases between. Germline lookup yields CDR1 SGHRS and CDR2 YFSETQ. The CDR3 is 18 amino acids. The CDR3 DNA reads TGCGCCAGCAGCCCAAGTATTGCAGCAGGGACGGGGGCCAACGTCCTGACTTTC. Translated, it gives CASSPSIAAGTGANVLTF.

The chain couples TRBV13 to TRBJ2-7, with 7 bases matching TRBD1. J was trimmed by 2 bases and V by 7 bases; bases with no gene match: 8. CDR1 and CDR2 from the germline V gene are PRHDT and FYEKMQ (reference sequence). The CDR3 totals 14 residues. The CDR3 nucleotides read TGTGCCAGCACTACAGGGGATCGGGCCTACGAGCAGTACTTC. This gives the protein CASTTGDRAYEQYF.

In this sample, this clone turned up a few times. The chain uses TRBV2 and TRBJ2-1; 8 nucleotides agree with TRBD2. The length of the CDR3 is 16 residues. CDR1 SNHLY and CDR2 FYNNEI come from the germline V gene. V shed 4 bases, J shed 3 bases, and the junction held 8 bases outside the gene matches. The CDR3 sequence: CASSGLPSGFYNEQFF. CDR3 nucleotide sequence: TGTGCCAGCAGTGGTCTCCCTAGCGGGTTCTACAATGAGCAGTTCTTC.

The chain recombines TRBV7-9 with TRBJ2-2; tentatively, D is TRBD1 (6 bases). Germline loops: CDR1 SEHNR, CDR2 FQNEAQ (reference sequence). This CDR3 region has 14 residues. V lost 0 bases, J lost 6 bases, and 8 bases lay in between. The CDR3 is CASSLAPGAGELFF. CDR3 sequence (DNA): TGTGCCAGCAGCTTAGCGCCAGGGGCCGGGGAGCTGTTTTTT.

A single count supports this clone. The chain has TRBV7-8 and TRBJ2-3; D gene unclear. V was shortened by 4 bases and J by 0 bases, with 8 bases between the two germline ends. The CDR3 totals 14 residues. Germline loops: CDR1 SGHVS, CDR2 FQNEAQ. CDR3 loop: CASSYSYSTDTQYF. The CDR3 nucleotides read TGTGCCAGCAGCTACTCATATAGCACAGATACGCAGTATTTT.